This is a list of T cell receptor beta chains from one sample in a study of blood T cell repertoires in COVID-19. Data came from immunoSEQ multiplex PCR; TCRdb stores just in-frame clones and leaves some out. The sample lists 130,000 or so clones; roughly 71% were seen once. What was sequenced was peripheral blood. The receptor source for this set is a man older than 75 with acute or convalescent COVID-19. CDR3s include the opening cysteine and the closing phenylalanine or tryptophan. A D gene is named only where the DNA matches it firmly. Some rows mark clone size as missing; the rest say once, few, many or name a class of expanded clone.

TRBJ2-1,TRBV3-1/TRBV3-2,TRBD2,NA,TGTGCCAGCAGCCAAGGACTAGCGGGGGTCGAGCAGTTCTTC,CASSQGLAGVEQFF
TRBJ2-3,TRBV10-3,TRBD2,NA,TGTGCCATCAGCGGGACTAGCGGGGGGGAAGAAGATACGCAGTATTTT,CAISGTSGGEEDTQYF
TRBJ1-2,TRBV28,NA,NA,TGTGCCAGCGACAAAGGGGGAGGCTACACCTTC,CASDKGGGYTF
TRBJ2-3,TRBV7-9,NA,NA,TGTGCCAGCAGCTTAGGAGAGGGTACAGATACGCAGTATTTT,CASSLGEGTDTQYF
TRBJ1-4,TRBV28,NA,NA,TGTGCCACCGGGACTGCTAATGAAAAACTGTTTTTT,CATGTANEKLFF
TRBJ2-5,TRBV7-6,NA,NA,TGTGCCAGCAGCTTAGGACGGGGAGAGACCCAGTACTTC,CASSLGRGETQYF
TRBJ1-1,TRBV7-2,NA,NA,TGTGCCAGCACCTACCTGGCAGGGGTCTACCTGAACACTGAAGCTTTCTTT,CASTYLAGVYLNTEAFF
TRBJ2-7,TRBV7-8,NA,NA,TGTGCCAGCAGCATCGGACAGCTCTACGAGCAGTACTTC,CASSIGQLYEQYF
TRBJ1-2,TRBV28,NA,few,TGTGCCAGCACCCCATGGGGCGGAATCTATGGCTACACCTTC,CASTPWGGIYGYTF
TRBJ1-1,TRBV27,TRBD1,NA,TGTGCCAGCAGTTTATCGCTGGGACAGGCGGGGATCACTGAAGCTTTCTTT,CASSLSLGQAGITEAFF
TRBJ1-2,TRBV4-3,TRBD1,NA,TGCGCCAGCAGTCCGACAGGGGGATATGGCTACACCTTC,CASSPTGGYGYTF
TRBJ1-2,TRBV24-1,TRBD1,NA,TGTGCCACCAGTGATCCGGGACAGGGGGCGGGCTATAGCTACACCTTC,CATSDPGQGAGYSYTF
TRBJ2-7,TRBV6-2/TRBV6-3,NA,NA,TGTGCCAGCAGCGAGGGCAACGAGCAGTACTTC,CASSEGNEQYF
TRBJ2-1,TRBV19,TRBD1,NA,TGTGCCAGTAGTGGCCGGGACAGGGATTACAATGAGCAGTTCTTC,CASSGRDRDYNEQFF
TRBJ2-3,TRBV11-2,TRBD2,NA,TGTGCCAGCAGCTTAGGGGAGCGGGGGGGCAAGTATTTT,CASSLGERGGKYF
TRBJ1-6,TRBV30,TRBD1,NA,TGTGCCTGGGTCTCCGGGACAGGGGTTTCACCCCTCCACTTT,CAWVSGTGVSPLHF
TRBJ1-5,TRBV19,TRBD1,few,TGTGCCAGTAGTATAGGGCAGGGGGCCCAGCCCCAGCATTTT,CASSIGQGAQPQHF
TRBJ1-5,TRBV19,NA,many,TGTGCCAGTAGCCGGGGGGACCCCTATCAGCCCCAGCATTTT,CASSRGDPYQPQHF
TRBJ1-1,TRBV6-5,NA,NA,TGTGCCAGCAGTTACTCCCCCCCGGGCACTGAAGCTTTCTTT,CASSYSPPGTEAFF
TRBJ2-7,TRBV6-6,TRBD1,NA,TGTGCCAGCAGAAGGGACAGAACCTACGAGCAGTACTTC,CASRRDRTYEQYF
TRBJ2-1,TRBV5-1,TRBD1,NA,TGCGCCAGCAGCGCCACGCCCCGGGACAGGGGGCCCAATGAGCAGTTCTTC,CASSATPRDRGPNEQFF
TRBJ1-2,TRBV5-1,NA,NA,TGCGCCAGCAGCTTGGTTACGGGGAACTATGGCTACACCTTC,CASSLVTGNYGYTF
TRBJ2-3,TRBV29-1,NA,NA,TGCAGCGTTGAATTCTTTGGAGATCCTAACACAGATACGCAGTATTTT,CSVEFFGDPNTDTQYF
TRBJ1-5,TRBV7-3,TRBD1,NA,TGTGCCAGCAGCCCCCACCCCGACAGGGGGAGGTTGATTGGCAATCAGCCCCAGCATTTT,CASSPHPDRGRLIGNQPQHF